This passage covers 22 T cell receptor beta chains from one sample sequenced in a study of T cell changes during pregnancy in multiple sclerosis. The data were produced by immunoSEQ multiplex PCR, yet TCRdb's version contains in-frame clones alone and is incomplete. The repertoire has 85,000 to 100,000 clones, roughly 90% of them found once; the top ten carry roughly 1.4%. Sequences were derived from peripheral blood, sampled in the first trimester of pregnancy. These receptors originate from a female donor with multiple sclerosis, enrolled in a pregnancy study.

V and J are TRBV5-4 and TRBJ2-3, with D perhaps TRBD2 (5 bases). V was cut by 3 bases and J by 8 bases, with 16 bases left in between. The length of the CDR3 is 14 residues. Germline V gene sequence: CDR1 SGHNT, CDR2 YYREEE (reference sequence). CDR3 nucleotides: TGTGCCAGCAGCTCAAGGACTCAGCACCTTACGCAGTATTTT. It encodes CASSSRTQHLTQYF.

The chain couples TRBV5-4 to TRBJ1-2; 10 bases match TRBD1. With 4 bases clipped from V and 6 bases from J, the junction kept 15 bases outside the gene matches. The CDR3 extends over 17 amino acids. Germline CDR1 is SGHNT and CDR2 is YYREEE (reference sequence). The DNA for the CDR3 is TGTGCCAGCAGCGCCAATCCTTCCGGGACAGGGGAACATGGCTACACCTTC. It codes for CASSANPSGTGEHGYTF.

This sequence joins TRBV27 and TRBJ2-5; D may be TRBD1 (5 bases). Trimming pared 5 bases from V and 4 bases from J, leaving 20 bases between. The CDR3 length is 16 residues. Germline values: CDR1 MNHEY, CDR2 SMNVEV (reference sequence). Written as DNA, the CDR3 is TGTGCCAGCAGTCCATTAGGGGAAGTACAGTTAGAGACCCAGTACTTC. Its protein product is CASSPLGEVQLETQYF.

The J gene is TRBJ2-3, the V gene TRBV10-3; TRBD2 agrees at 10 bases. This CDR3 is 15 amino acids long. Germline CDR1 ENHRY, CDR2 SYGVKD. V lost 6 bases and J lost 1; bases outside the gene matches: 4. The CDR3 nucleotides are TGTGCCATCAGGGCAGGGACTAGCGGCACAGATACGCAGTATTTT. Protein: CAIRAGTSGTDTQYF.

The chain links TRBV4-2 to TRBJ2-2, with a tentative D call TRBD2 (6 bases). The CDR3 has 16 amino acids. Germline CDR1 reads LGHNA; CDR2 reads YNFKEQ. The germline V and J ends were trimmed by 4 bases and 2 bases, with 14 bases remaining between them. The CDR3: CASSPRGTGNTGELFF. The CDR3 DNA is TGTGCCAGCAGCCCCCGGGGGACGGGCAACACCGGGGAGCTGTTTTTT.

The J gene is TRBJ2-2, the V gene TRBV7-9; 8 bases line up with TRBD2. This CDR3 contains 16 residues. The J segment lost 1 base and the V segment lost 4 bases, leaving 5 bases of the junction unmatched. Germline assignment: CDR1 SEHNR and CDR2 FQNEAQ (reference sequence). The CDR3: CASSSPAGVNTGELFF. For the CDR3, the DNA is TGTGCCAGCAGCTCCCCAGCGGGAGTGAACACCGGGGAGCTGTTTTTT.

The chain links TRBV18 to TRBJ1-5; TRBD1 aligns across 10 bases. The CDR3 loop spans 17 amino acids. V trimming: 4 bases; J trimming: 6 bases; junction bases outside the gene matches: 12. Germline V gives CDR1 KGHSH, CDR2 LQKENI. The CDR3 loop is CASSRDPPGQGSQPQHF. Here the CDR3 DNA reads TGTGCCAGCTCACGAGACCCCCCGGGACAGGGGAGTCAGCCCCAGCATTTT.

The rearrangement joins TRBV6-1 to TRBJ2-1, with TRBD1 matching over 7 bases. Germline V lookup: CDR1 MNHNS, CDR2 SASEGT. V shed 6 bases, J shed 0 bases, and the junction held 5 bases outside the gene matches. The CDR3 sequence is 15 residues long. The CDR3 loop is CASRRDSSSYNEQFF. The CDR3 bases are TGTGCCAGCAGACGGGACAGTAGCTCCTACAATGAGCAGTTCTTC.

This clone was detected only once. The chain links TRBV2 to TRBJ2-5; possibly TRBD1 for D (6 bases). Deletions cut 6 bases from V and 5 bases from J, with 13 bases between. CDR1 SNHLY and CDR2 FYNNEI come from the germline V gene. This CDR3 is built from 13 residues. The DNA of the CDR3 is TGTGCCAGCAGAAGGGGGTTTGGGGAGACCCAGTACTTC. Its protein product is CASRRGFGETQYF.

The chain is built from TRBV30 and TRBJ2-2; D is perhaps TRBD1 (6 bases). V was clipped by 0 bases and J by 0 bases, with 14 bases between them. CDR3 size: 17 residues. CDR1 and CDR2 (germline): GTSNPN, SVGIG (reference sequence). CDR3 nucleotide sequence: TGTGCCTGGAGTGTCGGGGATGACAGGACGAACACCGGGGAGCTGTTTTTT. It is translated as CAWSVGDDRTNTGELFF.

The chain recombines TRBV2 with TRBJ2-5; TRBD2 aligns across 14 bases. V shed 5 bases, J shed 7 bases, and the junction held 9 bases outside the gene matches. This CDR3 region has 16 residues. Germline V gives CDR1 SNHLY, CDR2 FYNNEI. In nucleotides, the CDR3 is TGTGCCAGCAGTACAATGGGACTAGCGGGAGCTGTGACCCAGTACTTC. This codes for CASSTMGLAGAVTQYF.

In DNA, the CDR3 is TGTGCCAGCAGTCTGTGGGGCGTGGGGTATGGCTACACCTTC. It encodes CASSLWGVGYGYTF. The J gene is TRBJ1-2, the V gene TRBV6-1, with a weak D call TRBD1 (5 bases). V was trimmed by 5 bases and J by 5 bases, leaving 15 bases between them. Germline loops: CDR1 MNHNS, CDR2 SASEGT. The CDR3 runs to 14 residues.

The V and J genes are TRBV11-2 and TRBJ2-1; 8 bases map to TRBD2. V shed 4 bases, J shed 1 base, and the junction held 3 bases outside the gene matches. Germline V lookup: CDR1 SGHAT, CDR2 FQNNGV. There are 15 residues in the CDR3. In nucleotides, the CDR3 is TGTGCCAGCAGCTCAAGCGGGAGATCCTACAATGAGCAGTTCTTC. Translation gives CASSSSGRSYNEQFF. The complete variable domain, with remaining parts taken from reference TRBV11-2 and TRBJ2-1, reads EAGVAQSPRYKIIEKRQSVAFWCNPISGHATLYWYQQILGQGPKLLIQFQNNGVVDDSQLPKDRFSAERLKGVDSTLKIQPAKLEDSAVYLCASSSSGRSYNEQFFGPGTRLTVL.

The rearrangement joins TRBV5-1 to TRBJ1-2, with D unresolved. The germline V gene has CDR1 SGHRS and CDR2 YFSETQ. The V gene lost 0 bases and the J gene lost 7 bases, with 10 bases spanning the gap. The length of the CDR3 is 13 residues. This CDR3 reads CASSLAGFSGYTF. CDR3 DNA sequence: TGCGCCAGCAGCTTGGCCGGGTTTAGTGGCTACACCTTC.

Only one count was recorded for this clone. This chain connects TRBV5-1 to TRBJ2-3; possible D gene TRBD1, 6 bases. The CDR3 contains 14 residues. Germline V gene lookup returns CDR1 SGHRS and CDR2 YFSETQ. The ends were cut back, 4 bases at V and 5 bases at J, with 14 bases in the middle. CDR3 protein: CASSIPGGGDTQYF. The DNA of the CDR3 is TGCGCCAGCAGCATCCCTGGGGGCGGAGATACGCAGTATTTT.

The J gene is TRBJ1-4, the V gene TRBV6-6, with a possible D match to TRBD1 (5 bases). The germline V gene encodes CDR1 MNHNY and CDR2 SVGAGI (reference sequence). V lost 3 bases and J 5 bases, leaving 13 bases between the germline ends. This CDR3 is 15 amino acids long. The CDR3 region is CASSYQGIGNEKLFF. Written as DNA, the CDR3 is TGTGCCAGCAGTTATCAGGGCATTGGGAATGAAAAACTGTTTTTT.

This chain joins TRBV27 and TRBJ2-1; D is unresolved. This CDR3 comprises 17 residues. Between the trimmed V and J ends, which lost 3 bases and 4 bases, there was a span of 19 bases. CDR1 is MNHEY and CDR2 is SMNVEV in the germline V gene (reference sequence). The CDR3 coding sequence is TGTGCCAGCAGTTTGAATCTCCTCGGTAGCTCGTACAATGAGCAGTTCTTC. Its protein product is CASSLNLLGSSYNEQFF.

This sequence joins TRBV7-9 and TRBJ2-5; 15 positions match TRBD2. The length of the CDR3 is 19 residues. CDR1 is SEHNR, CDR2 FQNEAQ, per germline (reference sequence). Germline trimming cut 2 bases from V and 1 base from J; bases unmatched to any gene: 8. The CDR3 bases are TGTGCCAGCAGCTTACCGGGACTAGCGGGAGGAGGGCTCCAAGAGACCCAGTACTTC. The encoded protein is CASSLPGLAGGGLQETQYF.

This clone was seen more than once but under ten times. The CDR3: CASSLTSGSPHEQYF. CDR3 nucleotide sequence: TGTGCCAGCAGTTTAACTAGCGGGAGCCCCCACGAGCAGTACTTC. This chain joins TRBV28 and TRBJ2-7, with 11 bases aligning to TRBD2. The junction had 5 bases not matched to a gene; V was cut back by 2 bases and J by 5 bases. The CDR3 consists of 15 residues. Germline V gene data show CDR1 as MDHEN and CDR2 as SYDVKM.

The CDR3 reads CASSLDRQRYNEQYF. The CDR3 region has the DNA TGTGCCAGCAGTTTGGACAGACAACGATACAACGAGCAGTACTTC. The chain joins TRBV6-5 to TRBJ2-7; perhaps TRBD1 as D (6 bases). The length of the CDR3 is 15 residues. CDR1 is MNHEY, CDR2 SVGAGI, per germline. The ends were cut back, 4 bases at V and 5 bases at J, with 18 bases in the middle.

The rearrangement links TRBV4-1 to TRBJ2-7; D is uncertain. V lost 1 base, J lost 3 bases, and 13 bases lay in between. Germline V gives CDR1 MGHRA, CDR2 YSYEKL. The CDR3 is 15 residues long. The CDR3 loop reads CASSQGRSNGYEQYF. The CDR3 DNA sequence: TGCGCCAGCAGCCAAGGGCGGTCCAATGGCTACGAGCAGTACTTC.

The genes are TRBV12-2 and TRBJ1-2; the D segment call TRBD1 is taken from the table without a DNA check. TRBV12-2 is labeled a pseudogene. The CDR3 length is 20 residues. The CDR3 DNA is TGTGCAAGTCGCTTAGAAGGACAGGGGAGTCTTTACCGAGCTAACTATGGCTACACCTTC. It encodes CASRLEGQGSLYRANYGYTF.